This T cell receptor beta chain came from a study of cytomegalovirus exposure and HLA in healthy donors. This CDR3 comprises 13 residues. Germline V gene sequence: CDR1 LNHDA, CDR2 SQIVND (reference sequence). V was clipped by 6 bases and J by 7 bases, with 10 bases between them. Assay: immunoSEQ multiplex PCR; the TCRdb copy retains only in-frame clones and omits some. Of tens of thousands of clones in the sample, 96% were seen once. The sequencing input was PBMCs. This receptor was taken from a man aged 18 to 35 in good health and CMV-seronegative. V is TRBV19 and J is TRBJ1-6; D is undetermined. The CDR3 spells CASRPSRNSPLHF. Written as DNA, the CDR3 is TGTGCCAGTAGACCCTCGAGGAATTCACCCCTCCACTTT.